The clone carrying this T cell receptor (beta chain) was counted between two and nine times. After removal of 4 bases from V and 1 base from J, the junction contained 6 bases not matched to a gene. Germline V CDR1 and CDR2: LNHDA, SQIVND (reference sequence). CDR3 length: 15 residues. Using immunoSEQ multiplex PCR, the repertoire was profiled, and TCRdb retains in-frame clones only, with some absent. The sample contains 55,000 to 80,000 clones, approximately 80% of which appear only once. This entry is derived from a study of blood T cell repertoires in COVID-19. Overall study: Material from acute and convalescent COVID-19 was sourced from the United States, Italy and Spain. PBMCs, B-cell-depleted T cells, or T cells provided the cDNA or gDNA that made up the material.

Sequencing used peripheral blood. The clonotype originates from a man in his 60s with acute or convalescent COVID-19. V is TRBV19 and J is TRBJ2-5, with 7 bases fitting TRBD1. The CDR3 reads CASSRGTDLQETQYF. CDR3 DNA: TGTGCCAGTAGTAGAGGGACAGACCTCCAAGAGACCCAGTACTTC.